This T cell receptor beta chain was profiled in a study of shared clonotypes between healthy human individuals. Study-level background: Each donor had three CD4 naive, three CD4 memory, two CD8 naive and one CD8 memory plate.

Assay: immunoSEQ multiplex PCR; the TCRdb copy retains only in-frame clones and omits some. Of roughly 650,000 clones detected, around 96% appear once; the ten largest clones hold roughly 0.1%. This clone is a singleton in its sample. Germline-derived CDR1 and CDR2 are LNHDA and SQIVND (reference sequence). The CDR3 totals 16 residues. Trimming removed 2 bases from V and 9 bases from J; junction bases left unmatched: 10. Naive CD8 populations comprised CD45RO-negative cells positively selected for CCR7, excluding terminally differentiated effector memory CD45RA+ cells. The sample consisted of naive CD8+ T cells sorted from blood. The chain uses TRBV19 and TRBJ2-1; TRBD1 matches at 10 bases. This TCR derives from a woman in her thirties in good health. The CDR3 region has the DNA TGTGCCAGTAGTATATTTAGTGGGACAGGGGATGGTGAGCAGTTCTTC. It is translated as CASSIFSGTGDGEQFF.